This T cell receptor (beta chain) was profiled in a study of T-cell memory formation after mild COVID-19. Points from the study as a whole: Specificity for SARS-CoV-2 was not confirmed among the second-wave clones peaking on day 37. Among CD4+ contracting clones, most were CM and EM, and CD8+ ones EMRA.

TCRdb reprocessed the 5' RACE reads via MiXCR and lists one record per CDR3 protein. This sample has 450,000 to 650,000 distinct CDR3 sequences; 20% to 25% occur once, and the top ten carry about 8.4%. The CDR3 has 19 amino acids. V lost 2 bases to trimming and J lost 0 bases; unmatched junction nucleotides: 9. Per germline, CDR1 LGHNA and CDR2 YSLEER. A note on this clonotype: Its matching antigen is unknown.

The sample comprised PBMCs or a T cell subset sorted from them (not recorded which). This sequence originates from an adult woman who had mild COVID-19 (a few samples of this study predate the infection). Cell type and time point are not known. The chain carries TRBV4-3 and TRBJ2-2; 10 bases align to TRBD2. CDR3 protein: CASSQKPGLAYSNTGELFF. The CDR3, as DNA: TGCGCCAGCAGCCAAAAACCGGGACTAGCGTACTCGAACACCGGGGAGCTGTTTTTT.